The T cell receptor beta chain under discussion was sequenced for a study of metastatic and nonmetastatic thyroid tumors. Across the study: Where malignant and benign thyroid patients were concerned, repertoires were compared across blood and tumor or nodule tissue.

Each patient came to thyroid surgery without any prior treatment (of any kind). General study points: When malignant thyroid tumors were compared with benign nodules, TCR beta diversity was reportedly significantly higher in the malignant tumors. This held in both blood and tumor samples.

The CDR3 runs to 11 residues. The germline gives CDR1 MDHEN, CDR2 SYDVKM. Trimming removed 8 bases at V and 7 bases at J, with 12 bases between. Points on this clone: Its antigen is undetermined. Since a much larger clone is just one base distant, this may be a read error. Distinct nucleotide sequences in the sample also encode this CDR3.

In the original workflow: Clinicopathological groups supplied CDR3 differences that were used to build a distant-metastasis classifier for papillary thyroid cancer. TCRdb recomputed clones from the PCR reads via MiXCR. The V and J calls and clone size come from TCRdb's table, not from the authors' own analysis. Of 25,000 to 35,000 clones in the sample, roughly 25% were seen once. The sequence derives from a female donor with papillary thyroid cancer or a benign thyroid nodule (not recorded which). Some clones in this sample may be carry-over from other donors' samples. Sequencing was done on a sample of blood. The rearrangement uses TRBV28 and TRBJ2-7, with D unresolved. The CDR3 nucleotides are TGTGCCAGCGGCCTAACACGGGAGCAGTACTTC. Protein sequence: CASGLTREQYF.